The rows below give T cell receptor beta chains drawn from one sample of a study of human T cells and chemical hapten exposure. TCRdb called the RACE reads again in MiXCR, with one record for every CDR3 protein. The profile shows about 110,000 distinct CDR3 sequences, 9.2% of them singletons. The starting material was whole blood, obtained in connection with sensitization to the hapten diphenylcyclopropenone (DPC). The receptors come from a woman aged 40 to 55 with alopecia areata. Some clones in this sample may be carry-over from other donors' samples. Both conserved end residues are part of each CDR3. D genes are given only for firm matches. A clone size is listed for some rows: how often the clone was seen (once, few, many), or a class if it is expanded.

>TRBV7-8|many|.|TRBJ2-2
TGTGCCAGCAGCCCTGGGGGGGCACACACCGGGGAGCTGTTTTTT
CASSPGGAHTGELFF
>TRBV10-3|.|TRBD1|TRBJ2-5
TGTGCCATCAGGGGACAGGGTGGCGAAGAGACCCAGTACTTC
CAIRGQGGEETQYF
>TRBV7-9|many|TRBD1|TRBJ1-2
TGTGCCAGCAGCCTACCAGGACAGGGGGGAGGCTACACCTTC
CASSLPGQGGGYTF
>TRBV5-4|.|.|TRBJ2-3
TGTGCCAGCAGCCAGGACCTCAACATGGGCACAGATACGCAGTATTTT
CASSQDLNMGTDTQYF
>TRBV10-3|many|.|TRBJ1-5
TGTGCCATCAGTGAGGGAGAAATTCAGCCCCAGCATTTT
CAISEGEIQPQHF
>TRBV7-2|.|.|TRBJ1-2
TGTGCCAGCAGCTTAGGTTTGGGGAATGGGTATGGCTACACCTTC
CASSLGLGNGYGYTF
>TRBV6-2/TRBV6-3|.|TRBD2|TRBJ2-4
TGTGCCAGCACCTCAGAGGTGGCGGGGGTACAGGCCCAAAACATTCAGTACTTC
CASTSEVAGVQAQNIQYF
>TRBV28|many|.|TRBJ1-6
TGTGCCAGCAGTTTTCCCCCTGACCACCTCCCGTCACCCCTCCACTTT
CASSFPPDHLPSPLHF
>TRBV24-1|many|.|TRBJ2-5
TGTGCCACCAGTGACTCGGACAGTCAAGAGACCCAGTACTTC
CATSDSDSQETQYF
>TRBV5-1|few|TRBD1|TRBJ2-1
TGCGCCAGCAGCTTGGGCGGACAGGGGGGAGCCCATGAGCAGTTCTTC
CASSLGGQGGAHEQFF
>TRBV7-9|few|.|TRBJ1-1
TGTGCCAGCAGCCACACACCGAACACTGAAGCTTTCTTT
CASSHTPNTEAFF
>TRBV6-2/TRBV6-3|many|.|TRBJ1-5
TGTGCCAGCAGTTACTACGGCACCGGCTATAGCAATCAGCCCCAGCATTTT
CASSYYGTGYSNQPQHF
>TRBV6-2/TRBV6-3|many|.|TRBJ1-1
TGTGCCACTGGTATTTACACTGAAGCTTTCTTT
CATGIYTEAFF
>TRBV28|.|.|TRBJ1-1
TGTGCCAGCAGTTCGGGGGGCACGAACACTGAAGTTTTCTTT
CASSSGGTNTEVFF
>TRBV6-6|few|.|TRBJ2-2
TGTGCCAGCAGTTACTCCCCCGTCACCGGGGAGCTGTTTTTT
CASSYSPVTGELFF
>TRBV4-3|.|.|TRBJ1-2
TGCGCCAGCAGCCACCGGACGGTTAACTATGGCTACACCTTC
CASSHRTVNYGYTF
>TRBV3-1|few|.|TRBJ2-7
TGTGCCAGCAGTCAAATGTCGACCTACGAGCAGTACTTC
CASSQMSTYEQYF
>TRBV2|.|TRBD1|TRBJ2-7
TGTGCCAGCACCCTGCCCGCCGGGACAGGAGACTACGAGCAGTACTTC
CASTLPAGTGDYEQYF
>TRBV20-1|.|.|TRBJ2-2
TGCAGTGCTAGAGCGGGGGTCCCCACCGGGGAGCTGTTTTTT
CSARAGVPTGELFF
>TRBV19|many|TRBD2|TRBJ2-1
TGTGCCAGTAGTATCGGGACTAGATCTGACAATGAGCAGTTCTTC
CASSIGTRSDNEQFF
>TRBV5-1|few|.|TRBJ1-2
TGCGCCAGCAGCTTGGGTCATCAAGGAGACTATGGCTACACCTTC
CASSLGHQGDYGYTF
>TRBV7-6|few|TRBD1|TRBJ2-2
TGTGCCAGCAGCCCGGGACAGGGTCCCGGCGGGGAGCTGTTTTTT
CASSPGQGPGGELFF
>TRBV12-3/TRBV12-4|.|.|TRBJ2-5
TGTGCCAGCAGCCAGGGGTTTCAGGAGACCCAGTACTTC
CASSQGFQETQYF
>TRBV12-3/TRBV12-4|many|.|TRBJ1-1
TGTGCCAGCAGTCTTAACTCGAACACTGAAGCTTTCTTT
CASSLNSNTEAFF
>TRBV4-3|few|.|TRBJ2-1
TGCGCCAGCAGCCAAGCTCGGGCTTATGAGCAGTTCTTC
CASSQARAYEQFF
>TRBV5-4|.|.|TRBJ2-6
TGTGCCAGCAGCTTTTTCCCCGGGGCCAACGTCCTGACTTTC
CASSFFPGANVLTF
>TRBV12-3/TRBV12-4|many|.|TRBJ2-3
TGTGCCAGCAGCCGGGGTGAGGATACGCAGTATTTT
CASSRGEDTQYF
>TRBV4-3|.|TRBD1|TRBJ2-4
TGCGCCAGCAGCCAAAGACAGGGGGCAAAAGTGAACATTCAGTACTTC
CASSQRQGAKVNIQYF
>TRBV29-1|few|.|TRBJ2-1
TGCAGCGTTCACTACAATGAGCAGTTCTTC
CSVHYNEQFF
>TRBV2|.|.|TRBJ2-7
TGTGCCAGCAGCCCTCCCAACAGGGGAGGCGAGCAGTACTTC
CASSPPNRGGEQYF
>TRBV28|many|TRBD1|TRBJ1-5
TGTGCCAGCATGTTTGACAGGGACAGTCAGCCCCAGCATTTT
CASMFDRDSQPQHF
>TRBV27|.|TRBD2|TRBJ2-4
TGTGCCAGCAGTTTACGGCCACCGGGACTAGCGGGGGTGTTAGCCAAAAACATTCAGTACTTC
CASSLRPPGLAGVLAKNIQYF
>TRBV10-1|many|TRBD2|TRBJ2-2
TGCGCCAGCAGCCGGGGGCTAGCGGGCACCGGGGAGCTGTTTTTT
CASSRGLAGTGELFF
>TRBV24-1|.|TRBD1|TRBJ1-2
TGTGCCACCAGTGATTTGGACAGGGGCTATGGCTACACCTTC
CATSDLDRGYGYTF
>TRBV4-3|few|.|TRBJ2-3
TGCGCCAGCAGCCAAGGCCTGGGTCCAACAGATACGCAGTATTTT
CASSQGLGPTDTQYF
>TRBV18|many|.|TRBJ2-7
TGTGCCAGCTCACCCGGAGTTCCCTACGAGCAGTACTTC
CASSPGVPYEQYF
>TRBV2|many|.|TRBJ2-1
TGTGCCAGCAAAGACAGCTACAATGAGCAGTTCTTC
CASKDSYNEQFF
>TRBV20-1|many|.|TRBJ2-3
TGCAGTGCTAGGGAAGGGGATACGCAGTATTTT
CSAREGDTQYF
>TRBV12-3/TRBV12-4|many|TRBD1|TRBJ1-6
TGTGCCAGCAGATGGGGACAGGGTTACAATTCACCCCTCCACTTT
CASRWGQGYNSPLHF
>TRBV11-3|.|.|TRBJ2-1
TGTGCCAGCAGCATTGGGAGCAATGAGCAGTTCTTC
CASSIGSNEQFF
>TRBV13|few|.|TRBJ1-3
TGTGCCAGCAGCTTGCGGGGTCGCTCTGAAAACACCATATATTTT
CASSLRGRSENTIYF